The 23 T cell receptor beta chains in this list originate from one sample, sequenced in a study of T cells in Graves' hyperthyroidism and ophthalmopathy. TCR beta CDR3 regions were amplified from RNA. An initial round of RT-PCR targeting the TCR CDR3 relied on the HTBI primer set. MiXCR, run by TCRdb on the multiplex PCR reads, gives a single entry per CDR3 protein. Of 300,000 to 450,000 distinct CDR3 sequences detected, 13% appear once; the ten largest clones hold around 21%. The sequenced sample consisted of blood. The origin of the receptors is a man aged 25 to 45 with Graves' hyperthyroidism that later progressed to Graves' ophthalmopathy.

This clonotype was seen at least ten times. The chain has TRBV6-6 and TRBJ2-1; D gene uncertain. V was cut by 2 bases and J by 0 bases, with 11 bases left in between. The CDR3 runs to 16 residues. The germline CDR1 and CDR2 sequences are MNHNY and SVGAGI (reference sequence). The CDR3 reads CASSYDDASSYNEQFF. The DNA of the CDR3 is TGTGCCAGCAGTTACGACGACGCGAGCTCCTACAATGAGCAGTTCTTC.

A word on this clonotype: An end of the junction does not agree with germline; a read error may underlie this. CDR3 sequence: CAGSQVATTSGARYEQYF. The CDR3 DNA reads as TGTGCCGGCAGCCAAGTTGCGACTACTAGCGGGGCTCGTTACGAGCAGTACTTC. The genes are TRBV3-1 and TRBJ2-7; 10 nucleotides agree with TRBD2. Germline V gene lookup returns CDR1 LGHDT and CDR2 YNNKEL (reference sequence). There are 18 residues in the CDR3.

This clonotype has more than one count but fewer than ten. The gene calls are TRBV5-6 and TRBJ2-5; 10 bases map to TRBD1. In germline, CDR1 is SGHDT, CDR2 YYEEEE. V gave up 4 bases and J gave up 5 bases; unmatched junction bases: 8. This CDR3 comprises 15 residues. The DNA of the CDR3 is TGTGCCAGCAGCAGAACCGGGACAGGGGTTGAGACCCAGTACTTC. Its translation is CASSRTGTGVETQYF.

The V gene is TRBV4-1, the J gene TRBJ2-7, with TRBD2 identical over 8 bases. Germline trimming cut 4 bases from V and 0 bases from J; bases unmatched to any gene: 5. The CDR3 length is 15 residues. From germline, CDR1 is MGHRA and CDR2 YSYEKL. Here the CDR3 reads CASSLLAGGSYEQYF. As DNA, the CDR3 is TGCGCCAGCAGCCTCCTAGCGGGTGGCTCCTACGAGCAGTACTTC.

This clonotype was seen only a few times. CDR3: CASSPVQGSTDTQYF. The DNA of the CDR3 is TGTGCCAGCAGCCCAGTGCAGGGGAGCACAGATACGCAGTATTTT. The chain joins TRBV7-9 to TRBJ2-3; tentatively, D is TRBD1 (6 bases). V was pared by 5 bases and J by 0 bases, with 12 bases between. This CDR3 is 15 amino acids long. Germline CDR1 reads SEHNR; CDR2 reads FQNEAQ (reference sequence).

The CDR3 DNA reads TGTGCCAGCAGTTACTCTCAGGGTAATATAGGCTACACCTTC. It yields the protein CASSYSQGNIGYTF. The V and J genes are TRBV6-2 or TRBV6-3 and TRBJ1-2; tentative D call: TRBD1 (5 bases). The CDR3 extends over 14 amino acids. V was pared by 0 bases and J by 8 bases, with 13 bases between. Germline CDR1 reads MNHEY; CDR2 reads SVGEGT.

This clonotype was detected a few times. The V gene is TRBV27, the J gene TRBJ1-4; no reliable D call. Trimming removed 3 bases from V and 0 bases from J, with 11 bases in between. The CDR3 totals 16 residues. Germline CDR1 is MNHEY and CDR2 is SMNVEV (reference sequence). For the CDR3, the DNA is TGTGCCAGCAGTTTTTCAGGCAAAGCAACTAATGAAAAACTGTTTTTT. Its translation is CASSFSGKATNEKLFF.

The sample holds a few counts of this clonotype. The chain carries TRBV3-1 and TRBJ2-7; TRBD1 aligns across 10 bases. CDR1 LGHDT and CDR2 YNNKEL come from the germline V gene (reference sequence). Losses at the gene ends were 4 bases for V and 4 bases for J; bases not matched to a gene: 7. CDR3 length equals 15 residues. The CDR3 coding sequence is TGTGCCAGCAGCCCGGGCGGGACAGGGGAATACGAGCAGTACTTC. Translated, it gives CASSPGGTGEYEQYF.

This clonotype was observed many times. The chain links TRBV7-9 to TRBJ2-1; tentatively, D is TRBD1 (5 bases). The germline V gene has CDR1 SEHNR and CDR2 FQNEAQ (reference sequence). This CDR3 is 13 amino acids long. The ends were cut back, 5 bases at V and 9 bases at J, with 14 bases in the middle. The CDR3 spells CASSTALRAEQFF. The CDR3 bases are TGTGCCAGCAGCACCGCCCTCAGGGCTGAGCAGTTCTTC.

The chain employs TRBV24-1 and TRBJ2-3; 8 bases fit TRBD2. This CDR3 is 15 amino acids long. Germline lookup yields CDR1 KGHDR and CDR2 SFDVKD. Trimming at V came to 5 bases and at J to 5 bases, leaving 8 bases not matched to a gene. Written as DNA, the CDR3 is TGTGCCACCAGTGCCCTGCCGGGGGGGAGAGATACGCAGTATTTT. Amino acids: CATSALPGGRDTQYF.

This clonotype has at least ten counts. V usage is TRBV12-3 or TRBV12-4 and J usage is TRBJ1-2; 9 nucleotides line up with TRBD1. J gave up 5 bases and V 6 bases, and 4 bases lay outside the gene matches. This CDR3 spans 13 amino acids. In nucleotides, the CDR3 is TGTGCCAGCAGGGGACAGGGAGCATATGGCTACACCTTC. It translates to CASRGQGAYGYTF.

The chain couples TRBV4-1 to TRBJ2-3; TRBD2 aligns across 11 bases. V shed 6 bases, J shed 1 base, and the junction held 3 bases outside the gene matches. The CDR3 contains 15 residues. Germline V gene lookup returns CDR1 MGHRA and CDR2 YSYEKL. This chain's CDR3 is CASRMGLAGTDTQYF. CDR3 sequence (DNA): TGCGCCAGCAGAATGGGACTAGCGGGCACAGATACGCAGTATTTT.

This clonotype was found many times. The chain has TRBV7-9 and TRBJ1-2, with 11 bases aligning to TRBD1. The J segment lost 8 bases and the V segment lost 3 bases, leaving 5 bases of the junction unmatched. This CDR3 is built from 14 residues. The V gene's germline CDR1 is SEHNR and CDR2 FQNEAQ (reference sequence). The chain's CDR3 is CASSFRTGGEGYTF. The CDR3 coding sequence is TGTGCCAGCAGCTTCCGGACAGGGGGCGAGGGCTACACCTTC.

Only a few counts were recorded for this clonotype. The genes are TRBV12-3 or TRBV12-4 and TRBJ1-3, with no clear D. The V end lost 6 bases, the J end lost 2 bases, and 5 bases lay between the germline ends. This CDR3 spans 12 amino acids. The CDR3 here is CASSNTGNTIYF. CDR3 sequence (DNA): TGTGCCAGCAGCAATACTGGAAACACCATATATTTT.

This clonotype has a handful of counts. The V gene is TRBV29-1, the J gene TRBJ2-5; 9 bases map to TRBD2. Per the germline V gene, CDR1 is SQVTM and CDR2 is ANQGSEA. The V gene end was trimmed by 6 bases and the J gene end by 5 bases; junction bases not matched to a gene: 7. The CDR3 has 13 residues. The chain's CDR3 is CSVGGLAGETQYF. Written as DNA, the CDR3 is TGCAGCGTAGGGGGACTAGCTGGGGAGACCCAGTACTTC. The complete variable domain, with remaining parts taken from reference TRBV29-1 and TRBJ2-5, reads SAVISQKPSRDICQRGTSLTIQCQVDSQVTMMFWYRQQPGQSLTLIATANQGSEATYESGFVIDKFPISRPNLTFSTLTVSNMSPEDSSIYLCSVGGLAGETQYFGPGTRLLVL.

This clonotype was observed many times. This sequence joins TRBV7-9 and TRBJ2-7; D is unclear. Germline V gene sequence: CDR1 SEHNR, CDR2 FQNEAQ (reference sequence). V gave up 3 bases and J gave up 3 bases, with 6 bases separating them. There are 12 residues in the CDR3. This CDR3 reads CASSFYDYEQYF. DNA of the CDR3: TGTGCCAGCAGCTTCTACGACTACGAGCAGTACTTC.

The chain links TRBV10-3 to TRBJ1-6, with 7 bases lining up with TRBD1. The junction had 5 bases not matched to a gene; V was cut back by 4 bases and J by 8 bases. Per germline, CDR1 ENHRY and CDR2 SYGVKD. This CDR3 has 14 residues. CDR3 in DNA: TGTGCCATCAGTGCGAGACAGGGTGATTCACCCCTCCACTTT. It specifies CAISARQGDSPLHF.

This clonotype was found many times. The V and J genes are TRBV4-1 and TRBJ2-7, with 9 nucleotides matching TRBD1. The germline gives CDR1 MGHRA, CDR2 YSYEKL. The ends lost 3 bases at V and 4 bases at J; junction bases unmatched: 10. The CDR3 extends over 16 amino acids. For the CDR3, the DNA is TGCGCCAGCAGCCATAGCCTTCCGGGACAGGGATACGAGCAGTACTTC. Amino acid sequence: CASSHSLPGQGYEQYF.

This clonotype has more than one count but fewer than ten. A much bigger clone sits one base away, suggesting this may be a read error. The V and J genes are TRBV27 and TRBJ1-2; D is undetermined. The CDR3 extends over 17 amino acids. Germline V gene lookup returns CDR1 MNHEY and CDR2 SMNVEV (reference sequence). The CDR3 DNA is TGTGCCAGCAGTTCCTATGGCCAGGCAACTTTTAACTATGACTACACCTTC. The encoded protein is CASSSYGQATFNYDYTF.

This clonotype occurred many times. The chain couples TRBV11-2 to TRBJ1-6, with D unresolved. The CDR3 covers 15 residues. Germline CDR1 reads SGHAT; CDR2 reads FQNNGV. V was trimmed by 5 bases and J by 12 bases, leaving 20 bases between them. The CDR3 DNA sequence: TGTGCCAGCAGCACGACCGGGCCGAGGGCTGTACCCCTCCACTTT. Translation: CASSTTGPRAVPLHF.

The chain couples TRBV7-9 to TRBJ2-7; possibly TRBD1 for D (5 bases). CDR1 and CDR2 from the germline V gene are SEHNR and FQNEAQ (reference sequence). The CDR3 covers 14 residues. Trimming shortened V by 4 bases and J by 6 bases, and 16 bases separated the two germline ends. CDR3 region: CASSSDKTPGEQYF. CDR3 in DNA: TGTGCCAGCAGCTCGGACAAAACCCCGGGCGAGCAGTACTTC.

The chain is built from TRBV5-1 and TRBJ1-1; TRBD1 matches 8 bases. Germline-derived CDR1 and CDR2 are SGHRS and YFSETQ. Trimming removed 4 bases from V and 0 bases from J; junction bases left unmatched: 11. This CDR3 has 17 amino acids. CDR3 amino acids: CASSLTPTGDMNTEAFF. For the CDR3, the DNA is TGCGCCAGCAGCCTAACCCCGACAGGGGACATGAACACTGAAGCTTTCTTT.

This clonotype was counted a few times. This rearrangement joins TRBV20-1 to TRBJ2-5; D may be TRBD1 or TRBD2 (5 bases each). The germline V gene has CDR1 DFQATT and CDR2 SNEGSKA (reference sequence). V lost 6 bases to trimming and J lost 2 bases, with 13 bases between them. The CDR3 consists of 13 residues. CDR3 in DNA: TGCAGTGCCCCGGGACGCTCACAAGAGACCCAGTACTTC. It yields the protein CSAPGRSQETQYF.